This TCR beta chain was captured in a study of T-cell memory formation after mild COVID-19 (dated by TCRdb to about 2021). Regarding the research as a whole: TCR sequence clusters from the two donors were largely donor specific. The cohort was made up of two young adult volunteers, one female and one male, who were previously healthy. In a couple of donors, T-cell clones that expanded and contracted after mild COVID-19 were tracked by sequencing TCRalpha and TCRbeta repertoires over time.

In this sample, this clonotype turned up a few times. The antigen it recognizes is unknown. The record has no base qualities; no much larger clone is one base away. The germline V gene (reference sequence) yields GTSNPN for CDR1 and SVGIG for CDR2. The CDR3 measures 13 amino acids from cysteine to phenylalanine. Only the CDR3 part of the read is kept: 39 bases, read in frame from the first base. V sheds 2 bases and J sheds 4 bases, leaving 9 bases between their ends. Ficoll-Paque density gradient centrifugation was used to isolate PBMCs. What the work shows at the level of the full study, not this receptor alone: Contracting CD4+ clones were located mainly in the CM and EM memory subsets, whereas CD8+ clones were found to be enriched in EMRA. Only a couple of mild cases were covered in the study, and larger cohorts including severe cases with pre-infection samples were considered necessary. Some responding clones were found in pre-infection memory, which suggests that pre-existing cross-reactive memory T cells took part in the SARS-CoV-2 response. Clones that contracted from day 15 to 85 showed balanced CD4/CD8 phenotypes, whereas a second wave of clones that expanded from day 15 to 37 leaned towards CD4+. Whether the second-wave clones peaking on day 37 were SARS-CoV-2 specific was not confirmed.

TCRdb shows the sequencer as Illumina NovaSeq 6000. Using 5'RACE with constant-segment primers, TCRalpha and TCRbeta cDNA libraries were constructed, with sample barcodes and unique molecular identifiers added in the process. Trizol reagent was used to extract RNA from every sample. Library amplification was performed in two PCR steps, and a second sample barcode and Illumina TruSeq adapters were introduced in the second step. Libraries were sequenced on an Illumina NovaSeq with 2 x 150 bp paired-end reads. As for how the authors treated the data: Demultiplexing of reads and collapsing into UMI-guided consensus sequences were performed with migec v1.2.7. With mixcr v2.1.11, UMI consensuses were aligned to TRA and TRB V and J templates and assembled into clonotypes. Expanded or contracted clonotypes were those called significant by both edgeR and NoisET, with noise models trained on biological replicates. For edgeR calls, the thresholds were a false discovery rate-adjusted p below 0.01 and a log2 fold-change of 1. As an exploratory analysis of dynamics, max-normalized trajectories of the 1000 most abundant clonotypes were examined by PCA with hierarchical clustering. The CD4 or CD8 phenotype of responding clones was assigned using the separately sequenced CD4+ and CD8+ repertoires. The public sequencing data were trimmed at Q25 with fastp and processed into clonotypes with MiXCR by TCRdb, which kept only in-frame beta chains. Records with the same CDR3 protein are collapsed into one entry carrying the most frequent genes and DNA. TCRdb, not the authors, supplied the V and J calls. Within this sample are under 650,000 distinct CDR3 sequences, with approximately 19% of them counted one time only. The ten largest clonotypes hold around 13% of the sample.

Sequencing input: PBMCs or a T cell subset sorted from them (not recorded which). The source is an adult woman who had mild COVID-19 (a few samples of this study predate the infection). The sample titles of this study are shuffled in the database, so cell type and time point are left out; the donor was told from shared clones. The sequence joins TRBV30 to TRBJ1-5, with the D gene call left open. In nucleotide form, the sequence is TGTGCCTGGAGTCCACGGCAGAATCAGCCCCAGCATTTT. Its translation is CAWSPRQNQPQHF.